A single sample gave rise to the 27 T cell receptor beta chains below, sequenced in a study of T cell repertoires in cytomegalovirus infection. TCRdb re-called the reads through MiXCR, storing one row per CDR3 protein. The table includes a few hundred thousand distinct CDR3 sequences, 8% to 10% detected once. Sequencing input: PBMCs. The source is a human donor in good health (CMV status not recorded). Some clones in this sample may be carry-over from other donors' samples.

In this sample, this clonotype turned up many times. The chain employs TRBV7-9 and TRBJ2-1; 8 bases are shared with TRBD2. The CDR3 consists of 14 residues. The V and J ends lost 2 bases and 8 bases, in that order; junction bases with no gene match: 5. Germline CDR1 is SEHNR and CDR2 is FQNEAQ (reference sequence). DNA of the CDR3: TGTGCCAGCAGCTTATACGGGAGGGTCGATGAGCAGTTCTTC. Encoded protein: CASSLYGRVDEQFF. The whole variable domain, filled in from reference TRBV7-9 and TRBJ2-1, reads DTGVSQNPRHKITKRGQNVTFRCDPISEHNRLYWYRQTLGQGPEFLTYFQNEAQLEKSRLLSDRFSAERPKGSFSTLEIQRTEQGDSAMYLCASSLYGRVDEQFFGPGTRLTVL.

The sample holds many counts of this clonotype. The J gene is TRBJ1-5, the V gene TRBV7-9, with a weak D call TRBD1 (6 bases). The germline gives CDR1 SEHNR, CDR2 FQNEAQ (reference sequence). V dropped 6 bases and J dropped 2 bases, with 11 bases sitting between them. The length of the CDR3 is 14 residues. In DNA, the CDR3 is TGTGCCAGCAGGGGGGGGCCAGGCAATCAGCCCCAGCATTTT. This gives the protein CASRGGPGNQPQHF.

This clonotype was counted ten times or more. V usage is TRBV19 and J usage is TRBJ1-5, with D tentatively TRBD1 (6 bases). Trimming stripped 1 base from V and 7 bases from J, with 14 bases between. The CDR3 loop spans 15 amino acids. Germline V gene sequence: CDR1 LNHDA, CDR2 SQIVND (reference sequence). As DNA, the CDR3 is TGTGCCAGTAGTATAGGGCGGGGGGCAGGGCAGCCCCAGCATTTT. It specifies CASSIGRGAGQPQHF.

In its sample, this clonotype was seen many times. The chain joins TRBV4-3 to TRBJ1-2; no clear D gene. With 4 bases removed from V and 8 bases from J, the gap between germline ends came to 14 bases. This CDR3 is 13 amino acids long. Germline CDR1 is LGHNA and CDR2 is YSLEER. This chain's CDR3 is CASSPSGLRGYTF. The CDR3 DNA sequence: TGCGCCAGCAGCCCATCGGGATTGCGGGGCTACACCTTC.

This clonotype was counted many times. The chain joins TRBV2 to TRBJ2-5; D gene unclear. Germline V gene lookup returns CDR1 SNHLY and CDR2 FYNNEI. This CDR3 is 12 amino acids long. Trimming cost V 4 bases and J 2 bases, with 5 bases left between them. Here the CDR3 DNA reads TGTGCCAGCAGTGTGGTTCAAGAGACCCAGTACTTC. Its translation is CASSVVQETQYF.

The chain is built from TRBV29-1 and TRBJ2-1, with 9 bases lining up with TRBD2. Looked up from germline, CDR1 is SQVTM and CDR2 is ANQGSEA. V shed 6 bases, J shed 7 bases, and the junction held 13 bases outside the gene matches. This CDR3 is 15 amino acids long. CDR3 loop: CSVGRAGGPRNEQFF. The CDR3 coding sequence is TGCAGCGTGGGGCGTGCGGGAGGGCCTAGGAATGAGCAGTTCTTC.

The gene calls are TRBV7-2 and TRBJ2-7; 10 nucleotides line up with TRBD1. CDR1 and CDR2 (germline): SGHTA, FQGNSA. The CDR3 totals 14 residues. Trimming took 1 base from V and 6 from J; bases not matched to a gene: 3. Here the CDR3 DNA reads TGTGCCAGCAGCTTAGGGGACAGGGGCCTCGAGCAGTACTTC. It encodes CASSLGDRGLEQYF.

This clonotype was found many times. This chain joins TRBV7-9 and TRBJ2-1, with unresolved D. V lost 0 bases and J lost 9, with 6 bases in between. Germline CDR1 reads SEHNR; CDR2 reads FQNEAQ (reference sequence). This CDR3 comprises 12 residues. CDR3 residues: CASSLAGIEQFF. CDR3 nucleotides: TGTGCCAGCAGCTTAGCAGGGATTGAGCAGTTCTTC.

This clonotype was observed a few times. An end of the junction differs from the germline gene, which may be a read error. The chain combines TRBV6-1 with TRBJ1-2, with 9 bases identical to TRBD1. CDR3 length: 11 amino acids. The V gene's germline CDR1 is MNHNS and CDR2 SASEGT. CDR3 region: CASEGTGTAVF. In DNA form, the CDR3 reads TGTGCCAGCGAAGGGACAGGGACGGCGGTCTTC.

This clonotype was picked up a small number of times. V gene TRBV7-2 combines with J gene TRBJ1-6; tentatively, D is TRBD1 (5 bases). The CDR3 is made up of 15 amino acids. Germline V gene sequence: CDR1 SGHTA, CDR2 FQGNSA. Between the trimmed V and J ends, which lost 5 bases and 1 base, there was a span of 9 bases. In DNA form, the CDR3 reads TGTGCCAGCAGCGACCGGGGGTCCTATAATTCACCCCTCCACTTT. Its protein is CASSDRGSYNSPLHF.

This clonotype was seen ten or more times. The V call is TRBV4-2, the J call TRBJ1-3, with D tentatively TRBD1 (5 bases). The CDR3 runs to 18 residues. V gave up 0 bases and J gave up 0 bases, with 15 bases separating them. CDR1 LGHNA and CDR2 YNFKEQ come from the germline V gene. The CDR3 region is CASSQDPDNSFSGNTIYF. In DNA, the CDR3 is TGTGCCAGCAGCCAAGACCCGGACAATTCGTTCTCTGGAAACACCATATATTTT.

The V gene is TRBV19, the J gene TRBJ2-6; D is possibly TRBD1 or TRBD2 (6 bases each). CDR3 length equals 16 residues. CDR1 is LNHDA, CDR2 SQIVND, per germline (reference sequence). Trimming removed 7 bases at V and 2 bases at J, with 15 bases between. DNA of the CDR3: TGTGCCAGTACTTCAATCGGGGGCGCTGGGGCCAACGTCCTGACTTTC. It is translated as CASTSIGGAGANVLTF.

The table lists this clonotype with a few counts. V is TRBV19 and J is TRBJ2-5, with D possibly called TRBD1 or TRBD2 (6 bases each). The CDR3 runs to 16 residues. Germline lookup yields CDR1 LNHDA and CDR2 SQIVND (reference sequence). V was trimmed by 3 bases and J by 1 base, leaving 15 bases between them. As DNA, the CDR3 is TGTGCCAGTAGTATGTGGACGGGGGCCCTCCAAGAGACCCAGTACTTC. It is translated as CASSMWTGALQETQYF. Full variable domain (missing parts from reference TRBV19 and TRBJ2-5): DGGITQSPKYLFRKEGQNVTLSCEQNLNHDAMYWYRQDPGQGLRLIYYSQIVNDFQKGDIAEGYSVSREKKESFPLTVTSAQKNPTAFYLCASSMWTGALQETQYFGPGTRLLVL.

This clonotype was counted between two and nine times. The junction differs from germline at one of its ends, possibly a read error. The chain joins TRBV4-1 to TRBJ2-1; possibly TRBD1 or TRBD2 for D (6 bases each). Germline CDR1 MGHRA, CDR2 YSYEKL. CDR3 length: 12 residues. This CDR3 is CASRGSGFEQFF. CDR3 sequence (DNA): TGTGCCAGCAGGGGAAGCGGGTTTGAGCAGTTCTTC.

This clonotype was seen only once. Its ends do not fully match the called genes, so a read error is possible. The rearrangement links TRBV27 to TRBJ2-1; 8 bases align to TRBD1. This CDR3 region has 14 residues. In germline, CDR1 is MNHEY, CDR2 SMNVEV (reference sequence). CDR3 region: CTSSYRGAYNEQFF. The CDR3, as DNA: TGTACCAGCAGTTACAGGGGGGCCTACAATGAGCAGTTCTTC.

This clonotype was counted ten times or more. The genes are TRBV2 and TRBJ2-7; 7 bases align to TRBD1. J lost 11 bases, V lost 5 bases, and 6 bases had no gene match. Germline CDR1 SNHLY, CDR2 FYNNEI. The CDR3 spans 11 residues. For the CDR3, the DNA is TGTGCCAGCAGTCCCGGGACAGAAAAGTACTTC. It codes for CASSPGTEKYF.

J is TRBJ2-3 and V is TRBV7-4, with a possible D match to TRBD2 (6 bases). V gave up 6 bases and J gave up 5 bases, with 21 bases separating them. The CDR3 has 16 residues. Germline values: CDR1 SGHVT, CDR2 SQSDAQ. The CDR3 protein is CASRGLGERRGDTQYF. The CDR3 DNA sequence: TGTGCCAGCAGGGGACTCGGGGAGAGGAGGGGAGATACGCAGTATTTT.

This clonotype appeared many times. The chain uses TRBV6-6 and TRBJ1-5; D gene unclear. V was pared by 7 bases and J by 0 bases, with 7 bases between. The germline CDR1 and CDR2 sequences are MNHNY and SVGAGI (reference sequence). The CDR3 contains 13 residues. The CDR3 bases are TGTGCCAGCACCCCAAATAGCAATCAGCCCCAGCATTTT. It codes for CASTPNSNQPQHF.

As to this clonotype: One base away lies a much larger clone, so this may be a sequencing read error. The CDR3 region is CASSLAGQGVRYGYTF. The CDR3 nucleotides read TGTGCCAGCAGCTTGGCGGGGCAGGGGGTAAGGTATGGCTACACCTTC. The V call is TRBV7-2, the J call TRBJ1-2; 7 bases agree with TRBD1. The CDR3 runs 16 residues. In germline, CDR1 is SGHTA, CDR2 FQGNSA. V lost 3 bases, J lost 5 bases, and 12 bases stayed unmatched.

The V and J genes are TRBV20-1 and TRBJ1-4, with TRBD1 matching 9 bases. Trimming removed 5 bases from V and 0 bases from J; junction bases left unmatched: 10. Germline lookup yields CDR1 DFQATT and CDR2 SNEGSKA (reference sequence). The length of the CDR3 is 17 residues. CDR3 coding DNA: TGCAGTGCTCAGGGGGACAGGGTGGGAGCAACTAATGAAAAACTGTTTTTT. Protein: CSAQGDRVGATNEKLFF.

At least ten counts were recorded for this clonotype. The chain is built from TRBV7-2 and TRBJ1-6; 8 bases are a match to TRBD1. V was pared by 1 base and J by 8 bases, with 10 bases of the junction left unmatched. This CDR3 is 17 amino acids long. Germline V lookup: CDR1 SGHTA, CDR2 FQGNSA. The CDR3 DNA reads TGTGCCAGCAGCTTAGTCCCACCCGGACAGGGTTATTCACCCCTCCACTTT. Translating gives CASSLVPPGQGYSPLHF.

Only a few counts were recorded for this clonotype. The chain links TRBV7-3 to TRBJ2-3, with D tentatively TRBD2 (6 bases). Trimming removed 5 bases at V and 2 bases at J, with 11 bases between. This CDR3 comprises 14 residues. Looked up from germline, CDR1 is SGHTA and CDR2 is FQGTGA. CDR3 protein: CASSHGGFTDTQYF. In DNA, the CDR3 is TGTGCCAGCAGCCACGGGGGATTCACAGATACGCAGTATTTT.

This rearrangement joins TRBV19 to TRBJ2-7, with a weak D call TRBD2 (5 bases). The ends were cut back, 6 bases at V and 0 bases at J, with 15 bases in the middle. The length of the CDR3 is 15 residues. CDR1 is LNHDA, CDR2 SQIVND, per germline (reference sequence). The CDR3 region is CASSKRNVDSYEQYF. In nucleotides, the CDR3 is TGTGCCAGTAGCAAGCGGAACGTAGACTCCTACGAGCAGTACTTC.

This chain uses TRBV7-6 with TRBJ2-3; D not resolved. This CDR3 comprises 15 residues. In germline, CDR1 is SGHVS, CDR2 FNYEAQ. Between the trimmed V and J ends, which lost 7 bases and 0 bases, there was a span of 14 bases. CDR3 sequence (DNA): TGTGCCAGCACCCCGGGTGGGTCCAGCACAGATACGCAGTATTTT. It specifies CASTPGGSSTDTQYF. Full variable domain (rest looked up from reference TRBV7-6 and TRBJ2-3): GAGVSQSPRYKVTKRGQDVALRCDPISGHVSLYWYRQALGQGPEFLTYFNYEAQQDKSGLPNDRFSAERPEGSISTLTIQRTEQRDSAMYRCASTPGGSSTDTQYFGPGTRLTVL.

The sample holds many counts of this clonotype. The chain is built from TRBV7-9 and TRBJ1-4; 9 bases match TRBD1. This CDR3 spans 20 amino acids. The germline gives CDR1 SEHNR, CDR2 FQNEAQ (reference sequence). V shed 0 bases and J 0 bases; nucleotides not matched to a gene: 11. The CDR3 is CASSLALTGQGIATNEKLFF. CDR3 coding DNA: TGTGCCAGCAGCTTAGCGCTAACGGGACAGGGTATTGCAACTAATGAAAAACTGTTTTTT.

The CDR3 protein is CAWSGVNTEAFF. The CDR3 DNA reads as TGTGCCTGGAGTGGGGTAAACACTGAAGCTTTCTTT. The chain combines TRBV30 with TRBJ1-1; D remains ambiguous. The germline V and J ends were trimmed by 1 base and 2 bases, with 5 bases remaining between them. The germline V gene has CDR1 GTSNPN and CDR2 SVGIG (reference sequence). The length of the CDR3 is 12 residues.

Many counts were recorded for this clonotype. V is TRBV7-2 and J is TRBJ2-5, with 11 bases identical to TRBD2. V was clipped by 5 bases and J by 2 bases; unmatched bases: 4. The CDR3 runs to 15 residues. Germline lookup yields CDR1 SGHTA and CDR2 FQGNSA. CDR3 DNA: TGTGCCAGCAGCCCACGGACTAGCGGGCAAGAGACCCAGTACTTC. Its protein product is CASSPRTSGQETQYF.